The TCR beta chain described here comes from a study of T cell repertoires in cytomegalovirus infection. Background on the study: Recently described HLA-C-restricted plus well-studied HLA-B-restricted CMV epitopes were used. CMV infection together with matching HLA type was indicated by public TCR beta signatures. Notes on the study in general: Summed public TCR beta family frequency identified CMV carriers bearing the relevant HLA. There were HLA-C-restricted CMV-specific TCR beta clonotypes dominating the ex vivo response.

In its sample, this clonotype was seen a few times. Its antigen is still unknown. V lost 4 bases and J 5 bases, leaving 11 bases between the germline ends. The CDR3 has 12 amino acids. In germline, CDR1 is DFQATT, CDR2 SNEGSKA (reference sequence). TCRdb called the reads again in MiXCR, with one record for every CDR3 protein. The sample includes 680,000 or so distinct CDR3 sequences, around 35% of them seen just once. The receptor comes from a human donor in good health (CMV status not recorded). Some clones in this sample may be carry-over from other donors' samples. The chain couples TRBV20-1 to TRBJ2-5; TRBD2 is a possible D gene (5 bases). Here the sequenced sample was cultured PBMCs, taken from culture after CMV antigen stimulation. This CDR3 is CSAKDGGETQYF. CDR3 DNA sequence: TGCAGTGCTAAGGACGGCGGGGAGACCCAGTACTTC.